The source of this T cell receptor (beta chain) is a study of cytomegalovirus exposure and HLA in healthy donors. The CDR3 contains 14 residues. CDR1 is SGHAT and CDR2 is FQNNGV in the germline V gene. The V segment lost 2 bases and the J segment 4 bases; nucleotides outside the gene matches: 1. PCR used 60 Vbeta primers and 13 Jbeta primers. Here immunoSEQ multiplex PCR was the method, and the copy in TCRdb shows in-frame clones only, minus some. The table has over 85,000 clones, about three fifths seen once. This chain uses TRBV11-2 with TRBJ2-1; 8 nucleotides align to TRBD2. This receptor was identified in a human donor in good health. The sequencing sample was made of PBMCs. CDR3 in DNA: TGTGCCAGCAGCTTAATAGCGGGGTACAATGAGCAGTTCTTC. It yields the protein CASSLIAGYNEQFF.